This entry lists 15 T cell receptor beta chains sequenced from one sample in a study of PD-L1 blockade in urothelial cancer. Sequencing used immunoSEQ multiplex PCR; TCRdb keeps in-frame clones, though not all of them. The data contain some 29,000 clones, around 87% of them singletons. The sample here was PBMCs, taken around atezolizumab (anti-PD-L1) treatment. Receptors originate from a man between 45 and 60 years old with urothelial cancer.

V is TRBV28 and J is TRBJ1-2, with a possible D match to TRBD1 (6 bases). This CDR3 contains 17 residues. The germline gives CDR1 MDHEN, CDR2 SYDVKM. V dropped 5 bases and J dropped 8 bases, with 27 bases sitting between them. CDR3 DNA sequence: TGTGCCAGCAGTCCACCCAGGTCTCGCCCCCTCAGGGGAGGCTACACCTTC. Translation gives CASSPPRSRPLRGGYTF.

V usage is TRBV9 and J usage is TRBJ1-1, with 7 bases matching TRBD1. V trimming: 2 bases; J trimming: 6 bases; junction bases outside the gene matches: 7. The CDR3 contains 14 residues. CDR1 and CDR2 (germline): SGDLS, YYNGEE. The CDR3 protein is CASSVGQDRAEAFF. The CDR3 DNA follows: TGTGCCAGCAGCGTCGGACAGGATAGGGCTGAAGCTTTCTTT.

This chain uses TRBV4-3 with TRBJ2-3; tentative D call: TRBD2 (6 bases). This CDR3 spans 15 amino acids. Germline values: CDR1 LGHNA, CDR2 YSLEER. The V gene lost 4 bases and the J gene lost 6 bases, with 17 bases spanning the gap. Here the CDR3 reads CASSPSTGARDTQYF. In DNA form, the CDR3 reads TGCGCCAGCAGCCCTTCAACGGGAGCGCGGGATACGCAGTATTTT.

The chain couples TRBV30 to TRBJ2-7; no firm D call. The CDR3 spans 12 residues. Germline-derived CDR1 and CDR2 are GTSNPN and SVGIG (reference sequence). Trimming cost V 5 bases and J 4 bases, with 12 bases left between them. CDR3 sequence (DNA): TGTGCCTGGTCGCCTGACTTGTACGAGCAGTACTTC. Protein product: CAWSPDLYEQYF. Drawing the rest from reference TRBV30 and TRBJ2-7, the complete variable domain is SQTIHQWPATLVQPVGSPLSLECTVEGTSNPNLYWYRQAAGRGLQLLFYSVGIGQISSEVPQNLSASRPQDRQFILSSKKLLLSDSGFYLCAWSPDLYEQYFGPGTRLTVT.

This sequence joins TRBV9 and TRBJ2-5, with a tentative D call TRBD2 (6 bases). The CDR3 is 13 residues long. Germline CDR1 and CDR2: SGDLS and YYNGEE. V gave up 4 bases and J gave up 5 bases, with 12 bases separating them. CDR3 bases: TGTGCCAGCAGCCACGGGGGACTCGAGACCCAGTACTTC. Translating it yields CASSHGGLETQYF.

CDR3 amino acids: CASSLDLVSNEQFF. CDR3 bases: TGTGCCAGCAGCTTAGACTTGGTTAGCAATGAGCAGTTCTTC. The chain couples TRBV7-2 to TRBJ2-1; D gene unclear. V lost 1 base and J 6 bases, leaving 10 bases between the germline ends. CDR1 is SGHTA, CDR2 FQGNSA, per germline. This CDR3 region has 14 residues.

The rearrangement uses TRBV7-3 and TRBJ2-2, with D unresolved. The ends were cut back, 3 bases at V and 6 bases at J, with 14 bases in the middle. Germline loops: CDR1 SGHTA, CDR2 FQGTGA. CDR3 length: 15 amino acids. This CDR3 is CASSLTTVYPGELFF. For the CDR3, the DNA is TGTGCCAGCAGCTTGACAACAGTTTACCCCGGGGAGCTGTTTTTT. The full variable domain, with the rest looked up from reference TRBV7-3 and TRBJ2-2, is GAGVSQTPSNKVTEKGKYVELRCDPISGHTALYWYRQSLGQGPEFLIYFQGTGAADDSGLPNDRFFAVRPEGSVSTLKIQRTERGDSAVYLCASSLTTVYPGELFFGEGSRLTVL.

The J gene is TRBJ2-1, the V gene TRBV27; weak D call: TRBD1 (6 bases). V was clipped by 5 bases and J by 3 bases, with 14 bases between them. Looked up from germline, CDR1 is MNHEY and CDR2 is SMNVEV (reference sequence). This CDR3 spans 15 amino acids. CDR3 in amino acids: CASSVQGFRYNEQFF. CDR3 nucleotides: TGTGCCAGCAGTGTACAGGGATTTCGCTACAATGAGCAGTTCTTC.

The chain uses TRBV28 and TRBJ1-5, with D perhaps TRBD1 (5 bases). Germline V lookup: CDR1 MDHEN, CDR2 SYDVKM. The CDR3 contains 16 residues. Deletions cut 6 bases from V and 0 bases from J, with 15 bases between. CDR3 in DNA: TGTGCCAGCAGGCCCGACAGCGGGCTTAGCAATCAGCCCCAGCATTTT. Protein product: CASRPDSGLSNQPQHF.

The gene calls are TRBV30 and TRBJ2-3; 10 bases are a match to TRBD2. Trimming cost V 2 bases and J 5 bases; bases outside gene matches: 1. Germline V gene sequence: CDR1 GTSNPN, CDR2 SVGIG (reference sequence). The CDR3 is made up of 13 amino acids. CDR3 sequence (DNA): TGTGCCTGGAGTAAGCGGGAGGGAGATACGCAGTATTTT. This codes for CAWSKREGDTQYF. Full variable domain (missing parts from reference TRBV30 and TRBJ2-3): SQTIHQWPATLVQPVGSPLSLECTVEGTSNPNLYWYRQAAGRGLQLLFYSVGIGQISSEVPQNLSASRPQDRQFILSSKKLLLSDSGFYLCAWSKREGDTQYFGPGTRLTVL.

The DNA of the CDR3 is TGCGCCAGCAGCCAACGACAGGGTGACACCGGGGAGCTGTTTTTT. Encoded protein: CASSQRQGDTGELFF. V gene TRBV4-1 combines with J gene TRBJ2-2, with 7 bases identical to TRBD1. Germline-derived CDR1 and CDR2 are MGHRA and YSYEKL. The J segment lost 3 bases and the V segment lost 2 bases, leaving 3 bases of the junction unmatched. The CDR3 extends over 15 amino acids.

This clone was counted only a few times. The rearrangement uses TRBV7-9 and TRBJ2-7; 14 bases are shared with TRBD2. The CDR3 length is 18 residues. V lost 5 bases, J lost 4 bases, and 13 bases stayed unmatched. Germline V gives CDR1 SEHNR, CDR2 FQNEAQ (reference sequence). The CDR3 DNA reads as TGTGCCAGCAGCATGATAGGGACTAGCGGGAGTATTCGGTACGAGCAGTACTTC. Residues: CASSMIGTSGSIRYEQYF.

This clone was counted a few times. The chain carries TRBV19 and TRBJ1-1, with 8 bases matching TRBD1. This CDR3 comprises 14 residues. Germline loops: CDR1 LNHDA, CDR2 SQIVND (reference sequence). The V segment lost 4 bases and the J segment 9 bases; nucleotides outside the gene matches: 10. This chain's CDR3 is CASSRAGGGRQAFF. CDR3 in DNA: TGTGCCAGTAGTAGGGCAGGGGGCGGACGGCAAGCTTTCTTT. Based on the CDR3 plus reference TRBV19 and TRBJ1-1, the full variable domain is DGGITQSPKYLFRKEGQNVTLSCEQNLNHDAMYWYRQDPGQGLRLIYYSQIVNDFQKGDIAEGYSVSREKKESFPLTVTSAQKNPTAFYLCASSRAGGGRQAFFGQGTRLTVV.

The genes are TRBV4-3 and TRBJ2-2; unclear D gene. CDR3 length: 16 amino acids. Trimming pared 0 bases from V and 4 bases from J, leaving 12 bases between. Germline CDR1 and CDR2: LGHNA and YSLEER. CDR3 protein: CASSQDKEIRTGELFF. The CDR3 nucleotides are TGCGCCAGCAGCCAAGATAAGGAGATCCGCACCGGGGAGCTGTTTTTT.

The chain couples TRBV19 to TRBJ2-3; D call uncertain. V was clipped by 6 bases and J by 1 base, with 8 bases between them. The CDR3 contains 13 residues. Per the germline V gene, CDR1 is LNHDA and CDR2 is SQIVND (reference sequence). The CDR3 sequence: CASRERGTDTQYF. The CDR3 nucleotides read TGTGCCAGTAGGGAACGGGGCACAGATACGCAGTATTTT.